The T cell receptor (beta chain) under discussion was sequenced for a study of cytomegalovirus exposure and HLA in healthy donors. Germline CDR1 is SGHVS and CDR2 is FQNEAQ. The CDR3 runs 13 residues. Trimming took 7 bases from V and 3 from J; bases not matched to a gene: 4. The primer mix had 60 Vbeta and 13 Jbeta primers. The table came from immunoSEQ multiplex PCR; TCRdb's copy has only in-frame clones and leaves some out. The table lists approximately 190,000 clones, over 70% of them singletons. The sequenced material came from PBMCs. The chain uses TRBV7-8 and TRBJ2-7; TRBD1 aligns across 9 bases. This TCR was sampled from a man aged 45-60 years in good health and CMV-seronegative. The CDR3 loop is CASISGQGYEQYF. The CDR3 region has the DNA TGTGCCAGCATCTCGGGACAGGGCTACGAGCAGTACTTC.